The 5 T cell receptor beta chains presented below share a single source sample, sequenced in a study of response to subunit inactivated influenza vaccine. TCRdb re-analysed the RT-PCR reads in MiXCR, keeping a single row per CDR3 protein. Of 700,000 to 800,000 distinct CDR3 sequences listed, approximately 18% are singletons. Sequenced material: PBMCs from blood, taken about 5 days after vaccination. These receptors all come from a man aged 50 to 59 who received an inactivated influenza vaccine.

The genes are TRBV20-1 and TRBJ1-1; 8 bases are shared with TRBD1. The CDR3 consists of 15 residues. CDR1 is DFQATT and CDR2 is SNEGSKA in the germline V gene (reference sequence). Trimming took 6 bases from V and 7 from J; bases not matched to a gene: 16. The CDR3 protein is CSARTGRIARDEAFF. The CDR3 coding sequence is TGCAGTGCCAGGACAGGGCGTATTGCGAGGGATGAAGCTTTCTTT.

This clonotype appeared a few times. CDR3 in DNA: TGCAGTGCTAGAGGGCTAGCGGAGGGCCTATACAATGAGCAGTTCTTC. Translated: CSARGLAEGLYNEQFF. This rearrangement joins TRBV20-1 to TRBJ2-1; TRBD2 matches 7 bases. J lost 4 bases, V lost 1 base, and 10 bases had no gene match. The CDR3 is made up of 16 amino acids. CDR1 and CDR2 (germline): DFQATT, SNEGSKA (reference sequence).

The chain has TRBV6-1 and TRBJ2-7, with a tentative D call TRBD1 (6 bases). The CDR3 has 15 amino acids. V dropped 4 bases and J dropped 2 bases, with 15 bases sitting between them. Germline V CDR1 and CDR2: MNHNS, SASEGT. CDR3 sequence: CASSGGQKLPYEQYF. In nucleotides, the CDR3 is TGTGCCAGCAGTGGGGGACAAAAATTACCCTACGAGCAGTACTTC.

The chain couples TRBV20-1 to TRBJ2-1; tentatively, D is TRBD2 (6 bases). Germline lookup yields CDR1 DFQATT and CDR2 SNEGSKA (reference sequence). Trimming left V 5 bases short and J 1 base short, with 15 bases between. The CDR3 has 15 amino acids. The CDR3 sequence: CSAVSDYRSYNEQFF. The CDR3, as DNA: TGCAGTGCTGTATCGGACTATAGGTCCTACAATGAGCAGTTCTTC.

Ten or more counts support this clonotype. This chain uses TRBV7-2 with TRBJ2-1; D gene uncertain. Germline V gene sequence: CDR1 SGHTA, CDR2 FQGNSA. Trimming cost V 3 bases and J 10 bases, with 13 bases left between them. The CDR3 consists of 13 residues. This CDR3 is CASSFRLQVEQFF. The DNA for the CDR3 is TGTGCCAGCAGCTTCCGTTTACAAGTCGAGCAGTTCTTC.